This TCR beta chain comes out of a study of spatial heterogeneity in lung cancer. Study as a whole: Alpha-chain sequences were consistently detected in smaller numbers than beta-chain sequences.

As to time point: sample taken at primary tumor resection. 72 TRACERx patients with early, untreated non-small cell lung cancer donated samples. The study sequenced unsorted whole RNA from tumor, nontumor lung or frozen PBMC. The germline gives CDR1 LNHNV, CDR2 YYDKDF (reference sequence). The V gene end was trimmed by 1 base and the J gene end by 4 bases; junction bases not matched to a gene: 3. The CDR3 sequence is 17 residues long. In its sample, this clonotype was seen many times. Its matching antigen is unknown. Broader study findings: How many expanded intratumoral alpha and beta TCRs were present tracked the tumor mutation count, which was a count of nonsynonymous mutations.

Each TCR cDNA molecule bore a unique molecular identifier. One entry per CDR3 protein, called by TCRdb with MiXCR from the 5' RACE reads. The sample yields about 9,600 distinct CDR3 sequences, 12% seen once. The V gene is TRBV15, the J gene TRBJ2-2, with 13 bases lining up with TRBD2. The specimen was lung tumor tissue, collected at surgery. The receptor's source is a male donor with early-stage non-small cell lung cancer. CDR3 sequence: CATSRVRTSGSTGELFF. The CDR3 nucleotides are TGTGCCACCAGCAGAGTTCGGACTAGCGGGAGCACCGGGGAGCTGTTTTTT.